These T cell receptor beta chains were read from a single sample in a study of shared clonotypes between healthy human individuals. The protocol was immunoSEQ multiplex PCR, while the TCRdb copy is restricted to in-frame clones and leaves out a portion. Among millions of clones, 90% to 95% were seen once, and the ten largest hold over 0.12%. Source material: naive CD4+ T cells sorted from blood. Receptor source: a young man in good health. CDR3s include the opening cysteine and the closing phenylalanine or tryptophan. The D gene is left open where the match is weak. Clone size is not always given. Where it is, it says once, few, many or a class for expanded clones.

TRBD1 TRBJ1-5 TRBV6-4 . TGTGCCAGCACACCGGGACAGCACAATCAGCCCCAGCATTTT CASTPGQHNQPQHF
TRBD1 TRBJ2-2 TRBV19 once TGTGCCAGTGGACAGGGGGCGACCGGGGAGCTGTTTTTT CASGQGATGELFF
. TRBJ1-1 TRBV6-5 . TGTGCCAGCAGTTACGGGGGTGAAGCTTTCTTT CASSYGGEAFF
. TRBJ1-1 TRBV5-1 . TGCGCCAGCAGCGCCCGGGGGGAGAACACTGAAGCTTTCTTT CASSARGENTEAFF
TRBD1 TRBJ1-2 TRBV6-5 few TGTGCCAGCAGGGAGGACAGGACCCTATCCGGCTACACCTTC CASREDRTLSGYTF
. TRBJ2-1 TRBV5-1 . TGCGCCAGCAGCTTGGCAGGCTTCTACTCCTACAATGAGCAGTTCTTC CASSLAGFYSYNEQFF
. TRBJ1-1 TRBV19 few TGTGCCAGTAGTATGTACACTGAAGCTTTCTTT CASSMYTEAFF
. TRBJ1-4 TRBV5-1 . TGCGCCAGCAGCTTGGAGGCAGGGGATGAAAAACTGTTTTTT CASSLEAGDEKLFF
TRBD1 TRBJ1-4 TRBV2 . TGTGCCAGCAGAGTAACAGGGGGTAATGAAAAACTGTTTTTT CASRVTGGNEKLFF
. TRBJ2-1 TRBV19 . TGTGCCAGTAGTGCCGGGGGTGTAGGTGAGCAGTTCTTC CASSAGGVGEQFF
TRBD1 TRBJ2-7 TRBV7-9 . TGTGCCAGCAGCTTAAGCGACAGGGGAAAGTACGAGCAGTACTTC CASSLSDRGKYEQYF
. TRBJ1-1 TRBV11-3 . TGTGCCAGCAGCTATGATAGGGGAGGTGAAGCTTTCTTT CASSYDRGGEAFF
TRBD1 TRBJ1-2 TRBV6-5 . TGTGCCAGCAGTTACGACCGGACAGGCTCGATCTATGGCTACACCTTC CASSYDRTGSIYGYTF
. TRBJ2-5 TRBV6-6 . TGTGCCAGCAGCCCACTAGGAGGGGGGGAGACCCAGTACTTC CASSPLGGGETQYF
TRBD2 TRBJ2-1 TRBV7-9 once TGTGCCAGCAGCCGCAGCGGGAGTAGTGGCAATGAGCAGTTCTTC CASSRSGSSGNEQFF
. TRBJ1-2 TRBV5-5 . TGTGCCAGCAGCTTGGGCCAGCCCATGGGCTACACCTTC CASSLGQPMGYTF
. TRBJ1-2 TRBV9 . TGTGCCAGCAGCCCTCTCGACGACGGCTACACCTTC CASSPLDDGYTF